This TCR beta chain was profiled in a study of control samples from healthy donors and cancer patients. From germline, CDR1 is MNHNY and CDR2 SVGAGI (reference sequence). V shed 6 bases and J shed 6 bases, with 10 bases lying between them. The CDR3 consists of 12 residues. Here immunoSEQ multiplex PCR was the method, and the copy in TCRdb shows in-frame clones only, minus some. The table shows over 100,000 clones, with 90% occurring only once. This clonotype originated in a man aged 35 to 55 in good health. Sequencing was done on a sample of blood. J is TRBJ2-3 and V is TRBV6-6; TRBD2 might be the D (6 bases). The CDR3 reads CASRPGGDTQYF. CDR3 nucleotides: TGTGCCAGCAGACCAGGAGGGGATACGCAGTATTTT.